The entry below describes one TCR beta chain. Which antigen it targets is not known. The read terminates 3 residues ahead of where the CDR3 ends, so the germline J gene completes it. This specimen comes from a study of T cells in women clearing cervical HPV infection (dated by TCRdb to between 2017 and 2018). Some background on the complete study: The cases were approximately 23 women with histologically confirmed HPV16-related CIN3 or worse, and 2 of those women had invasive cancers. Blood from cases was collected at the visit where the lesion was first found, while blood from controls was collected once the infection could no longer be detected. The parent cohort enrolled about 10,000 women aged 18 or older in Guanacaste, Costa Rica, during about 1993 to 1994 and followed them for about 7 years. The controls were fewer than 30 women whose single incident HPV16 infection cleared within 12 months with no development of precancer or cancer. Cases and controls were matched on year of sample collection and on age within five years. Nested within Costa Rica's Guanacaste HPV Natural History Study, an exploratory proof-of-principle case-control study compared TCR repertoires across cervical HPV16 outcomes. Among cases, blood sampling came a median of about 150 days after lesion detection, with an interquartile range of about 85 to 200 days. Cases had a median age of almost 35 years compared with 38 for controls, and baseline characteristics showed no significant differences between the groups. As quality controls, five blinded duplicates were added to each group, bringing the total to roughly 60 samples made up of roughly 50 participants and 10 replicates. HLA typing was available for only a few women, so HLA type could not be excluded as a confounder. Paper-wide results and their limitations: Significantly higher TCR repertoire richness was observed in CIN3+ cases than in controls across sequencing depths, whereas no difference in evenness was found. The cross-sectional design could not show whether associations preceded infection or resulted from it; effector/memory subsets and HPV-specific T cells were not isolated. By combining richness with V gene abundances, random forest classifiers separated cases from controls with an estimated AUC of less than 0.85. Lower TRBV6-7 relative abundance was observed in cases than in controls (around 0.1% versus 0.15%; Bonferroni P = 0.0008). Because the number of T cells per sample was unknown, the richness differences could reflect varying T-cell content rather than repertoire biology.

Trimming at the junction amounts to 0 bases on V and 4 bases on J, and the germline ends lie 11 bases apart. The CDR3 holds 15 amino acids from the cysteine to the phenylalanine. Shown are 36 bases from within the CDR3, in frame from base 1. From a lookup of the germline V gene, CDR1 and CDR2 are SGDLS and YYNGEE. Every participant had a single incident cervical HPV16 infection, and women with prevalent HPV16 infections were excluded. Cervical HPV DNA was detected with MY09/MY11 PCR, and genotyping was done by dot-blot hybridization. More than 14 mL of heparinized blood was centrifuged, after which the buffy coat was aliquoted, frozen at -30 degrees C, and then stored at -80 degrees C. QIAGEN kits were used to extract genomic DNA from buffy coat specimens. The immunoSEQ assay used multiplex PCR to amplify TCR beta CDR3 regions from an average of roughly 1.2 ug of genomic DNA per sample. To correct primer bias, the assay used a complete synthetic TCR repertoire to set an amplification baseline. The amplicons were sequenced using the Illumina platform. Concerning the study's data processing: Sequences were error-corrected by clustering with frequency ratios and a modified nearest-neighbor algorithm and were then analyzed in the immunoSEQ Analyzer with IMGT gene definitions. At each rarefaction depth, TCR richness and evenness were averaged over 20 rarefaction repeats, and samples with fewer sequences than the depth were excluded. Relative abundances of V, D and J genes were compared between groups using Wilcoxon rank sum tests, with FDR correction applied. For the blinded duplicates, the intraclass correlation was 95% to 96% for TCR richness and averaged about 76% across 66 gene segments. As stored in TCRdb, this immuneACCESS dataset retains in-frame rearrangements with V and J assigned. A fraction of the clones does not appear; measured against another copy, unresolved V genes explain less than half of the discrepancy, and the remainder lacks a known reason. D and trimming come from the DNA, and the V and J calls and clone size come from that table. The sample's table covers around 23,000 clones. The biggest ten clones account for approximately 5.5% of the sample.

The material sequenced was blood buffy coat. The receptor's source is a woman between 18 and 75 years old with a cervical HPV16 infection that either progressed to CIN3+ or cleared (not recorded which). The chain is made from TRBV9 and TRBJ2-1; the D gene is not confidently resolved. The CDR3 DNA, read in part, is TGTGCCAGCAGCGTAGTTGGGCAACCTTACAATGAG. It translates to CASSVVGQPYNE. The CDR3, in full, reads CASSVVGQPYNEQFF.